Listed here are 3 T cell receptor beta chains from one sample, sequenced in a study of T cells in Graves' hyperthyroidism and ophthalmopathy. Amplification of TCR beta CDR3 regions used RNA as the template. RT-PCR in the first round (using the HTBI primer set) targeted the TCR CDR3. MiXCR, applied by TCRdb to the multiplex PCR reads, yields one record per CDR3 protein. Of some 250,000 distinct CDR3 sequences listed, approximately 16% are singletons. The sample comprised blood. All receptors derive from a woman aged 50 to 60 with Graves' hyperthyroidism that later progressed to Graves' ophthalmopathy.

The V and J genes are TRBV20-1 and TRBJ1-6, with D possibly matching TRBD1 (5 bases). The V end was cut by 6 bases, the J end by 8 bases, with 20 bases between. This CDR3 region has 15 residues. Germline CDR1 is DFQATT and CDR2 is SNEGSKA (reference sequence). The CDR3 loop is CSAPVGGPRDSPLHF. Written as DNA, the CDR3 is TGCAGTGCCCCGGTGGGGGGACCACGAGATTCACCCCTCCACTTT.

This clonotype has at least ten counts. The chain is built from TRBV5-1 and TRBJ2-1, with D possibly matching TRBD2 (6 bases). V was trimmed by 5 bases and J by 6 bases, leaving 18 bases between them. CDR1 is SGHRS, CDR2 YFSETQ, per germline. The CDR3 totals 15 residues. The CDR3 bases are TGCGCCAGCAGACCCGGGACTGCCTCGGGCAATGAGCAGTTCTTC. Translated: CASRPGTASGNEQFF.

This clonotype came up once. The CDR3: CASSHSRDSYEQYF. CDR3 in DNA: TGTGCCAGCAGCCATTCCAGGGACTCCTACGAGCAGTACTTC. V usage is TRBV3-1 and J usage is TRBJ2-7; possible D gene TRBD1, 5 bases. CDR1 and CDR2 (germline): LGHDT, YNNKEL (reference sequence). V was trimmed by 3 bases and J by 0 bases, leaving 9 bases between them. The CDR3 has 14 residues.